This TCR beta chain is drawn from a study of cytomegalovirus exposure and HLA in healthy donors. Study-wide points: Follow-up analysis later connected one missense variant in DCLRE1C with trimming of TCR beta V- and J-genes. Cytomegalovirus status was reportedly diagnosed by the classifier with high specificity and sensitivity.

This CDR3 contains 15 residues. V was trimmed by 3 bases and J by 3 bases, leaving 9 bases between them. The germline V gene has CDR1 LNHDA and CDR2 SQIVND (reference sequence). It was with 60 Vbeta and 13 Jbeta primers that the PCR ran. Measured with immunoSEQ multiplex PCR; TCRdb has only the in-frame clones, and not every one. Here the sample spans under 150,000 clones, around 80% being singletons. Notes on this clone: Its antigen is undetermined.

Sequenced input: PBMCs. This TCR derives from a man aged 30 to 39 in good health and CMV-seropositive. The chain has TRBV19 and TRBJ2-6; no reliable D call. The CDR3 sequence is CASSIFASGANVLTF. The CDR3 nucleotides read TGTGCCAGTAGTATCTTCGCGAGTGGGGCCAACGTCCTGACTTTC.